This is a list of T cell receptor beta chains from one sample in a study of shared clonotypes between healthy human individuals. Assay: immunoSEQ multiplex PCR; the TCRdb copy retains only in-frame clones and omits some. The sample has approximately 2.1 million clones; just over 90% are singletons. The sequenced sample consisted of naive CD4+ T cells from PBMCs. The receptors were gathered from a man aged 18 to 30 in good health. Some clones in this sample may be carry-over from other donors' samples. Both conserved end residues are part of each CDR3. D genes are given only for firm matches. The size field is filled for only some rows; it gives once, few, many or a size class.

j_gene: TRBJ1-2
d_gene: .
abundance: .
len: 15
v_gene: TRBV29-1
CDR3nt: TGCAGCGTTGAAGATTATGACAGAGCTAACTATGGCTACACCTTC
CDR3aa: CSVEDYDRANYGYTF

j_gene: TRBJ1-6
d_gene: .
abundance: .
len: 15
v_gene: TRBV2
CDR3nt: TGTGCCAGCAGTGAGGGACGGGAGGCAAATTCACCCCTCCACTTT
CDR3aa: CASSEGREANSPLHF

j_gene: TRBJ1-1
d_gene: .
abundance: .
len: 15
v_gene: TRBV6-6
CDR3nt: TGTGCCAGCAGGAGAGACACGCGGCCCATCACTGAAGCTTTCTTT
CDR3aa: CASRRDTRPITEAFF

j_gene: TRBJ2-3
d_gene: TRBD1
abundance: .
len: 15
v_gene: TRBV10-2
CDR3nt: TGCGCCAGCAGACCCGGGACAGTCTCCACAGATACGCAGTATTTT
CDR3aa: CASRPGTVSTDTQYF

j_gene: TRBJ2-7
d_gene: .
abundance: .
len: 15
v_gene: TRBV11-2
CDR3nt: TGTGCCAGCAGCTCTGGCGGACTACCGAAAGGGGAGCAGTACTTC
CDR3aa: CASSSGGLPKGEQYF

j_gene: TRBJ1-5
d_gene: .
abundance: .
len: 14
v_gene: TRBV30
CDR3nt: TGTGCCTGGAGTGTTGGCAGTAGCAATCAGCCCCAGCATTTT
CDR3aa: CAWSVGSSNQPQHF

j_gene: TRBJ1-2
d_gene: TRBD1
abundance: .
len: 14
v_gene: TRBV5-4
CDR3nt: TGTGCCAGCAGCCGCAGGGGGGGCGACTATGGCTACACCTTC
CDR3aa: CASSRRGGDYGYTF

j_gene: TRBJ2-2
d_gene: .
abundance: .
len: 15
v_gene: TRBV11-2
CDR3nt: TGTGCCAGCAGCTTAAGACGGACGAACACCGGGGAGCTGTTTTTT
CDR3aa: CASSLRRTNTGELFF

j_gene: TRBJ1-1
d_gene: .
abundance: .
len: 15
v_gene: TRBV19
CDR3nt: TGTGCCAGTAGTGGAAGGGGTGGCATCGGGACTGAAGCTTTCTTT
CDR3aa: CASSGRGGIGTEAFF

j_gene: TRBJ1-4
d_gene: .
abundance: .
len: 19
v_gene: TRBV4-2
CDR3nt: TGTGCCAGCAGCCAAGGGCCGGAAATATGGAGCGGCGGCTATGAAAAACTGTTTTTT
CDR3aa: CASSQGPEIWSGGYEKLFF

j_gene: TRBJ1-1
d_gene: TRBD1
abundance: .
len: 16
v_gene: TRBV6-5
CDR3nt: TGTGCCAGCAGTTACTCGGGGACAGGGGGCAATACTGAAGCTTTCTTT
CDR3aa: CASSYSGTGGNTEAFF

j_gene: TRBJ2-2
d_gene: TRBD2
abundance: .
len: 15
v_gene: TRBV19
CDR3nt: TGTGCCAGTGATAAAAGCGGGAGGAACACCGGGGAGCTGTTTTTT
CDR3aa: CASDKSGRNTGELFF

j_gene: TRBJ2-2
d_gene: TRBD1
abundance: once
len: 15
v_gene: TRBV6-5
CDR3nt: TGTGCCAGCAGGGAGGGACAGGGACGCACCGGGGAGCTGTTTTTT
CDR3aa: CASREGQGRTGELFF

j_gene: TRBJ2-7
d_gene: .
abundance: .
len: 16
v_gene: TRBV7-5
CDR3nt: TGTGTCAGAAGCTTACAGACTAGCGGGAGGGCCTACGAGCAGTACTTC
CDR3aa: CVRSLQTSGRAYEQYF

j_gene: TRBJ1-5
d_gene: .
abundance: .
len: 15
v_gene: TRBV10-3
CDR3nt: TGTGCCATCAGTGAATTGGGGGCTGGCAATCAGCCCCAGCATTTT
CDR3aa: CAISELGAGNQPQHF

j_gene: TRBJ2-3
d_gene: TRBD2
abundance: .
len: 16
v_gene: TRBV7-2
CDR3nt: TGTGCCAGCAGCTTAGGTGGCGGGAGAGCCGCAGATACGCAGTATTTT
CDR3aa: CASSLGGGRAADTQYF

j_gene: TRBJ1-1
d_gene: .
abundance: .
len: 14
v_gene: TRBV7-2
CDR3nt: TGTGCCAGCAGTCCGGACCCCCTCGGGACTGAAGCTTTCTTT
CDR3aa: CASSPDPLGTEAFF

j_gene: TRBJ2-1
d_gene: TRBD2
abundance: .
len: 14
v_gene: TRBV28
CDR3nt: TGTGCCAGTCTAACTAGCGGGATATACAATGAGCAGTTCTTC
CDR3aa: CASLTSGIYNEQFF

j_gene: TRBJ1-2
d_gene: TRBD1
abundance: .
len: 13
v_gene: TRBV27
CDR3nt: TGTGCCAGCAGTCTACAGGGGAACTATGGCTACACCTTC
CDR3aa: CASSLQGNYGYTF

j_gene: TRBJ2-7
d_gene: .
abundance: .
len: 14
v_gene: TRBV6-5
CDR3nt: TGTGCCAGCAGTTACTCTCGAGGGGGGTACGAGCAGTACTTC
CDR3aa: CASSYSRGGYEQYF

j_gene: TRBJ1-3
d_gene: .
abundance: once
len: 14
v_gene: TRBV7-9
CDR3nt: TGTGCCAGCGCCCAGGGTAGCTCTGGAAACACCATATATTTT
CDR3aa: CASAQGSSGNTIYF

j_gene: TRBJ2-5
d_gene: .
abundance: once
len: 14
v_gene: TRBV7-2
CDR3nt: TGTGCCAGCAGCCAACAACACAGGGACGAGACCCAGTACTTC
CDR3aa: CASSQQHRDETQYF

j_gene: TRBJ2-3
d_gene: .
abundance: .
len: 15
v_gene: TRBV4-2
CDR3nt: TGTGCCAGCAGGGGGGGAGGAGTGATGATAGATACGCAGTATTTT
CDR3aa: CASRGGGVMIDTQYF

j_gene: TRBJ2-7
d_gene: .
abundance: .
len: 15
v_gene: TRBV28
CDR3nt: TGTGCCAGCAGTTTTTATGGCGGGAAGATTTACGAGCAGTACTTC
CDR3aa: CASSFYGGKIYEQYF

j_gene: TRBJ2-5
d_gene: TRBD2
abundance: .
len: 13
v_gene: TRBV29-1
CDR3nt: TGCAGCATTGTAGCGGGAGGGAAAGAGACCCAGTACTTC
CDR3aa: CSIVAGGKETQYF

j_gene: TRBJ1-5
d_gene: TRBD1
abundance: .
len: 14
v_gene: TRBV5-4
CDR3nt: TGTGCCAGCAGCGCCGGACAGGGGGGGCAGCCCCAGCATTTT
CDR3aa: CASSAGQGGQPQHF

j_gene: TRBJ2-3
d_gene: TRBD2
abundance: .
len: 20
v_gene: TRBV18
CDR3nt: TGTGCCAGCTCACGCCTCCCAGCAAGGACTAGCGGGGATAGCACAGATACGCAGTATTTT
CDR3aa: CASSRLPARTSGDSTDTQYF

j_gene: TRBJ1-1
d_gene: .
abundance: once
len: 14
v_gene: TRBV5-6
CDR3nt: TGTGCCAGCAGCGGGGTCGGAGGGAACACTGAAGCTTTCTTT
CDR3aa: CASSGVGGNTEAFF

j_gene: TRBJ2-1
d_gene: TRBD2
abundance: few
len: 17
v_gene: TRBV28
CDR3nt: TGTGCCAGCAGTCCCTCCCTGGCGGGAGGGCCAATGGATGAGCAGTTCTTC
CDR3aa: CASSPSLAGGPMDEQFF

j_gene: TRBJ2-7
d_gene: .
abundance: .
len: 15
v_gene: TRBV4-3
CDR3nt: TGCGCCAGCAGCCAAGAAACCGGACTCTGGTACGAGCAGTACTTC
CDR3aa: CASSQETGLWYEQYF

j_gene: TRBJ2-5
d_gene: .
abundance: .
len: 15
v_gene: TRBV7-7
CDR3nt: TGTGCCAGCAGCTCCTTAGGGACGAGTCGTGGGACCCAGTACTTC
CDR3aa: CASSSLGTSRGTQYF

j_gene: TRBJ1-2
d_gene: .
abundance: .
len: 14
v_gene: TRBV4-1
CDR3nt: TGCGCCAGCAGCCTAAGCCCCCTCGACGGTGGCTACACCTTC
CDR3aa: CASSLSPLDGGYTF

j_gene: TRBJ2-2
d_gene: .
abundance: .
len: 14
v_gene: TRBV4-2
CDR3nt: TGTGCCAGCAGCCAGAGGGGGGGCACCGGGGAGCTGTTTTTT
CDR3aa: CASSQRGGTGELFF

j_gene: TRBJ1-4
d_gene: .
abundance: few
len: 14
v_gene: TRBV10-3
CDR3nt: TGTGCCATCAGTGAGTCGGGCCCGATAGAAAAACTGTTTTTT
CDR3aa: CAISESGPIEKLFF

j_gene: TRBJ2-5
d_gene: TRBD1
abundance: .
len: 15
v_gene: TRBV2
CDR3nt: TGTGCCAGCAGGGGACAGGGGGCGCCAGGGGAGACCCAGTACTTC
CDR3aa: CASRGQGAPGETQYF

j_gene: TRBJ2-5
d_gene: .
abundance: .
len: 14
v_gene: TRBV5-1
CDR3nt: TGCGCCAGCAGCTTGGAAGGGGGTAAGGAGACCCAGTACTTC
CDR3aa: CASSLEGGKETQYF

j_gene: TRBJ2-1
d_gene: .
abundance: once
len: 14
v_gene: TRBV18
CDR3nt: TGTGCCAGCTCACCTCCCAGCTGGGGCGATGAGCAGTTCTTC
CDR3aa: CASSPPSWGDEQFF

j_gene: TRBJ2-1
d_gene: TRBD2
abundance: .
len: 15
v_gene: TRBV9
CDR3nt: TGTGCCAGCAGCACCCTCGGGACTAGCCGGCGAGGGCAGTTCTTC
CDR3aa: CASSTLGTSRRGQFF

j_gene: TRBJ2-1
d_gene: .
abundance: .
len: 15
v_gene: TRBV6-6
CDR3nt: TGTGCCAGCAGTGACGACGGGACACGGGTTTTGGGGCAGTTCTTC
CDR3aa: CASSDDGTRVLGQFF

j_gene: TRBJ1-2
d_gene: .
abundance: .
len: 14
v_gene: TRBV28
CDR3nt: TGTGCCAGCAGTTTAAGCGAGGGGGTCTATGGCTACACCTTC
CDR3aa: CASSLSEGVYGYTF